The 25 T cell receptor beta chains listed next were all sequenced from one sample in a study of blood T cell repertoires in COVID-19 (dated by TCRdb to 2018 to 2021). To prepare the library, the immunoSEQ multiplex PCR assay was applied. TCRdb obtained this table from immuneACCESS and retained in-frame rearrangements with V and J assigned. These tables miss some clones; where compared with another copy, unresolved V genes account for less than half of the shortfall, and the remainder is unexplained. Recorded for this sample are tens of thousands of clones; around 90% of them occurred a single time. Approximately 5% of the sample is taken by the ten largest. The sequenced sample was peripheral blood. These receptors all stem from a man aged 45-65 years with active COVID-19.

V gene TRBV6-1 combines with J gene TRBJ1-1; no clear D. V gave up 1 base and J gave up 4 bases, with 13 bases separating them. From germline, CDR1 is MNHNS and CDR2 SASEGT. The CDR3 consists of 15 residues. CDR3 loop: CASSEVLGRGTEAFF. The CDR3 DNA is TGTGCCAGCAGTGAAGTCCTCGGGAGAGGCACTGAAGCTTTCTTT.

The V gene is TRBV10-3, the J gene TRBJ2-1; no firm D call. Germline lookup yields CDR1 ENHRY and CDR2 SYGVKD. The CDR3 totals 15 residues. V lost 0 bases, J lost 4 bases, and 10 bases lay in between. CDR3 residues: CAISESASQYNEQFF. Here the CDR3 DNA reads TGTGCCATCAGTGAGTCGGCTAGTCAGTACAATGAGCAGTTCTTC.

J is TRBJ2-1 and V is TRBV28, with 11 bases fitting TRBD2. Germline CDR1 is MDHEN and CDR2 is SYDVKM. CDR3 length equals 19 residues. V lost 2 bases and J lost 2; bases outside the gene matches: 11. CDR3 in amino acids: CASSLPLRTSGWTYNEQFF. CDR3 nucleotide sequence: TGTGCCAGCAGTTTACCCCTTCGGACTAGCGGGTGGACCTACAATGAGCAGTTCTTC.

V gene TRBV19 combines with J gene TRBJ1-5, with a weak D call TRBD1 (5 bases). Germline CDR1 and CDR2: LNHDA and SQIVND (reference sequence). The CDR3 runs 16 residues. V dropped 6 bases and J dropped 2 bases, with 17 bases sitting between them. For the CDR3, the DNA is TGTGCCAGTAGGATGGGAGGGGCTGGAGGCAATCAGCCCCAGCATTTT. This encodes CASRMGGAGGNQPQHF.

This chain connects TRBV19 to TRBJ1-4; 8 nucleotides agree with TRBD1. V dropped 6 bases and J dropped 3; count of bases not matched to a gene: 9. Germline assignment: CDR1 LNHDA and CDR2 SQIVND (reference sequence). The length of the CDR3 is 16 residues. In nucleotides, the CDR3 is TGTGCCAGTAGCGCCCTTGCGGGACAGGCTAATGAAAAACTGTTTTTT. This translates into CASSALAGQANEKLFF.

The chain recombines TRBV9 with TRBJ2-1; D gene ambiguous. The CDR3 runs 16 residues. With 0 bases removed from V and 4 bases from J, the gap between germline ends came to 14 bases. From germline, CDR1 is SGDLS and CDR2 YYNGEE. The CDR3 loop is CASSVGAAEEYNEQFF. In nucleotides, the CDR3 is TGTGCCAGCAGCGTAGGGGCTGCCGAAGAGTACAATGAGCAGTTCTTC.

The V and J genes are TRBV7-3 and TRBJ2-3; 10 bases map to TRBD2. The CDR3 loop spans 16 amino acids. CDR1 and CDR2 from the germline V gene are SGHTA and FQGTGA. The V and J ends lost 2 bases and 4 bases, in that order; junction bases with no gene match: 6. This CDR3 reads CASSLWASGSADTQYF. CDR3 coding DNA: TGTGCCAGCAGCTTATGGGCTAGCGGGAGCGCAGATACGCAGTATTTT.

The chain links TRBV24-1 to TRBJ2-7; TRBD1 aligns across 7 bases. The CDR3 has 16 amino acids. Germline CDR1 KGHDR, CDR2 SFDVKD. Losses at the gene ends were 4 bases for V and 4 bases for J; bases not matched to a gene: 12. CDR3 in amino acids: CATSDPKGAAVYEQYF. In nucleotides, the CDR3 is TGTGCCACCAGTGACCCGAAGGGGGCAGCCGTTTACGAGCAGTACTTC.

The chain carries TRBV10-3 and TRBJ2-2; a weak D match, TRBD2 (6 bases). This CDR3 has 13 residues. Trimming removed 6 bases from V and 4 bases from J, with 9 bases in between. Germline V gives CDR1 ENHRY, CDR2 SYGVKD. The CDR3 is CAISATSTGELFF. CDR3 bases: TGTGCCATCAGCGCGACTAGCACCGGGGAGCTGTTTTTT.

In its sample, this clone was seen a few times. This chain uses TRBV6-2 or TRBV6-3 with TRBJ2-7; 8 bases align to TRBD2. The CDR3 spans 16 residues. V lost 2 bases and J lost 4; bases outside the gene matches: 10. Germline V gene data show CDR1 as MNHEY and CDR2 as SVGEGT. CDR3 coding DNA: TGTGCCAGCAGTTACCCTCTAGCGGGTCCATTTTACGAGCAGTACTTC. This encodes CASSYPLAGPFYEQYF.

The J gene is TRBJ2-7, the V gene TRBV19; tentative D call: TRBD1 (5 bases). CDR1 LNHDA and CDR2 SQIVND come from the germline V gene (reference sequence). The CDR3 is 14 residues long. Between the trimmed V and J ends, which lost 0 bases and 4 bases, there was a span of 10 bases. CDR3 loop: CASSIDSREYEQYF. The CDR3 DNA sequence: TGTGCCAGTAGTATAGATTCCAGGGAATACGAGCAGTACTTC.

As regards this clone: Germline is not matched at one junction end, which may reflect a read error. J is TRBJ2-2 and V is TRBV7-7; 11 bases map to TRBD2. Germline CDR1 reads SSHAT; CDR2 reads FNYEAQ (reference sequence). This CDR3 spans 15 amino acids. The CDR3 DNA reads TGTGCTAGCAGCCCACTAGCGGGGGTCACCGGGGAGCTGTTTTTT. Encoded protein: CASSPLAGVTGELFF.

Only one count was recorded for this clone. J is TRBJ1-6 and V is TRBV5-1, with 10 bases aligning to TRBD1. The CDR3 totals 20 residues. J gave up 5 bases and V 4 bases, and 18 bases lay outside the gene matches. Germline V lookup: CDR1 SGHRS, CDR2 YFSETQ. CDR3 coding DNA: TGCGCCAGCAGCCTTACAAGAATGAGACAGGGGGCGATCGATAATTCACCCCTCCACTTT. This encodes CASSLTRMRQGAIDNSPLHF.

The CDR3 region is CASSLNAGTGELFF. CDR3 DNA sequence: TGTGCCAGCAGCCTTAATGCGGGCACCGGGGAGCTGTTTTTT. V usage is TRBV5-4 and J usage is TRBJ2-2; D may be TRBD2 (5 bases). Trimming pared 4 bases from V and 4 bases from J, leaving 11 bases between. The CDR3 consists of 14 residues. Germline V gene data show CDR1 as SGHNT and CDR2 as YYREEE (reference sequence).

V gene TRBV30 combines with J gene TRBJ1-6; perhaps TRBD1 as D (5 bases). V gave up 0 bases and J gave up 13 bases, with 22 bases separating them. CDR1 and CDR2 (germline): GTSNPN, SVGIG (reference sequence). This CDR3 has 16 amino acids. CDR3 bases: TGTGCCTGGAGTGTAGCTGGAGGGGACGCTCGATTCCCCCTCCACTTT. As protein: CAWSVAGGDARFPLHF.

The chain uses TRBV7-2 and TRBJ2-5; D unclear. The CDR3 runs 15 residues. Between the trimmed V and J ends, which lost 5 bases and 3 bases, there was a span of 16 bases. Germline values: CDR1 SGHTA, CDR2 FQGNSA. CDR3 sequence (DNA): TGTGCCAGCAGCCCACTACGACCGAAAGAAGAGACCCAGTACTTC. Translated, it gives CASSPLRPKEETQYF.

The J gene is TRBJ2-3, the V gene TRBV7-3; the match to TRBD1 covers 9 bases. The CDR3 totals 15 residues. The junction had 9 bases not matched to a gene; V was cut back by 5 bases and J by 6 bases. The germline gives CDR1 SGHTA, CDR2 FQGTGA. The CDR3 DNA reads TGTGCCAGCAGCCCCCGGACAGGGGAGGTCGATACGCAGTATTTT. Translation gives CASSPRTGEVDTQYF.

The DNA for the CDR3 is TGCGCCAGCAGCCAAGGGAGTGTGGGCTCTGGGGCCAACGTCCTGACTTTC. It codes for CASSQGSVGSGANVLTF. This rearrangement joins TRBV4-1 to TRBJ2-6; D is unclear. Trimming took 1 base from V and 0 from J, leaving 10 bases between them. This CDR3 has 17 amino acids. CDR1 and CDR2 (germline): MGHRA, YSYEKL.

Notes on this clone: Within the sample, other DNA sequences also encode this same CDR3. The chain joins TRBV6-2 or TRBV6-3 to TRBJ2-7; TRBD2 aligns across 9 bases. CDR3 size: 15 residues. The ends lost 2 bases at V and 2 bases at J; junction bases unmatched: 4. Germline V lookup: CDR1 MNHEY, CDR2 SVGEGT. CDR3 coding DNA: TGTGCCAGCAGTTACAGGCGGGAGGGCCCCTACGAGCAGTACTTC. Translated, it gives CASSYRREGPYEQYF.

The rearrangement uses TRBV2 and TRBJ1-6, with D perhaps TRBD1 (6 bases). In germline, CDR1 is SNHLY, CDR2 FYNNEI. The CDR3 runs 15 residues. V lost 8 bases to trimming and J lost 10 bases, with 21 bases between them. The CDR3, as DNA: TGTGCCAGCGGGTCCCAGGCAGGGGCAAGCTCACCCCTCCACTTT. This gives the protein CASGSQAGASSPLHF.

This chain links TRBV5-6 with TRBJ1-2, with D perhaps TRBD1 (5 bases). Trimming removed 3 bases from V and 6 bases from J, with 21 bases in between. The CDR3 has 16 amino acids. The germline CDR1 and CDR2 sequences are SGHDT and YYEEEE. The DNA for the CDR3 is TGTGCCAGCAGCTCCGCCCACCTTAGGGGTTTGGATGGCTACACCTTC. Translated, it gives CASSSAHLRGLDGYTF.

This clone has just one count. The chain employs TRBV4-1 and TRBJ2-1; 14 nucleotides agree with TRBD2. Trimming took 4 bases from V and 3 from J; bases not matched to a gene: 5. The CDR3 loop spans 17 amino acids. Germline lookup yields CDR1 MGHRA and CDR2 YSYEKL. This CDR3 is CASSPTGLAGVYNEQFF. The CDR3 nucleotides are TGCGCCAGCAGCCCAACGGGACTAGCGGGAGTCTACAATGAGCAGTTCTTC.

CDR3 loop: CAWSFILQGHYGYTF. The CDR3 region has the DNA TGTGCCTGGAGTTTTATCCTACAGGGGCACTATGGCTACACCTTC. The chain employs TRBV30 and TRBJ1-2; 7 bases are a match to TRBD1. V lost 2 bases and J lost 3; bases outside the gene matches: 9. The V gene's germline CDR1 is GTSNPN and CDR2 SVGIG (reference sequence). CDR3 size: 15 residues.

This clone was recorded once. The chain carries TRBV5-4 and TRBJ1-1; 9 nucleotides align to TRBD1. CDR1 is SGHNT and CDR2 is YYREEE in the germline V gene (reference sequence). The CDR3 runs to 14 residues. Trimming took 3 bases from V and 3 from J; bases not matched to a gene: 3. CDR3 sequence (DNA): TGTGCCAGCAGCTGGGGACAGGGAGACACTGAAGCTTTCTTT. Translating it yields CASSWGQGDTEAFF.

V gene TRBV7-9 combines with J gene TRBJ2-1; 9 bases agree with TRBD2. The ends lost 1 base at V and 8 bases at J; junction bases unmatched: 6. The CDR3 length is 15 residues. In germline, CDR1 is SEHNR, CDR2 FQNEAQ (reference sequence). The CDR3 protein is CASSLGSGRTDEQFF. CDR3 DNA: TGTGCCAGCAGCTTAGGGAGCGGGAGGACCGATGAGCAGTTCTTC.